Listed below are T cell receptor beta chains from one sample, sequenced in a study of blood T cells in healthy people across ages. One entry per CDR3 protein, called by TCRdb with MiXCR from the 5' RACE reads. The table has approximately 1,100,000 distinct CDR3 sequences, over 35% seen once. The specimen was blood. Receptors were obtained from a woman aged 55-69 years in good health. Both conserved end residues are part of each CDR3. D genes are given only for firm matches. Size is stated for part of the rows, as once, few or many counts, or as a class when the clone is expanded.

V: TRBV20-1
J: TRBJ2-1
size: .
D: .
DNA: TGCAGTGCTAGGGTACTAGAGCGCTACAATGAGCAGTTCTTC
CDR3: CSARVLERYNEQFF

V: TRBV29-1
J: TRBJ2-1
size: .
D: .
DNA: TGCAGCGTAGTATATAGCGGCCGTAGCTCCTACAATGAGCAGTTCTTC
CDR3: CSVVYSGRSSYNEQFF

V: TRBV4-1
J: TRBJ2-7
size: .
D: .
DNA: TGCGCCAGCAGCCAAGGTAGGGGTGAAGGTACCTACGAGCAGTACTTC
CDR3: CASSQGRGEGTYEQYF

V: TRBV29-1
J: TRBJ2-5
size: .
D: .
DNA: TGCAGCGCCCTGGTTGGGGAGCAGTACTTC
CDR3: CSALVGEQYF

V: TRBV6-2/TRBV6-3
J: TRBJ2-7
size: few
D: TRBD2
DNA: TGTGCCAGCAGTTCCTCCGGGACTAGCGGGTTCTCCTACGAGCAGTACTTC
CDR3: CASSSSGTSGFSYEQYF

V: TRBV20-1
J: TRBJ2-7
size: .
D: TRBD1
DNA: TGCAGTGCTAGGATAGAGTGGGGGACAGCGGCCTCCTACGAGCAGTACTTC
CDR3: CSARIEWGTAASYEQYF

V: TRBV2
J: TRBJ2-7
size: .
D: .
DNA: TGTGCCAGCAGGCCGCAGCTCTACGAGCAGTACTTC
CDR3: CASRPQLYEQYF

V: TRBV5-1
J: TRBJ2-1
size: once
D: TRBD1
DNA: TGCGCCAGCAGCTGGGACAGTCTTCGCTCCTACAATGAGCAGTTCTTC
CDR3: CASSWDSLRSYNEQFF

V: TRBV27
J: TRBJ2-7
size: .
D: .
DNA: TGTGCCAGCAGTTTCGAAGGCCCCTACTACGAGCAGTACTTC
CDR3: CASSFEGPYYEQYF

V: TRBV10-1
J: TRBJ2-5
size: .
D: .
DNA: TGCGCCAGCAGTGATACGGGTTGGGAGACCCAGTACTTC
CDR3: CASSDTGWETQYF

V: TRBV3-1
J: TRBJ2-1
size: .
D: TRBD2
DNA: TGTGCCAGCAGCCAAGAATCGTTACTAGCGGGGGTTTACAATGAGCAGTTCTTC
CDR3: CASSQESLLAGVYNEQFF

V: TRBV28
J: TRBJ2-4
size: few
D: .
DNA: TGTGCCAGCAGTGGCGACACCAACATTCAGTACTTC
CDR3: CASSGDTNIQYF

V: TRBV7-6
J: TRBJ1-2
size: .
D: .
DNA: TGTGCCAGCAGCCCAGTCACAGCTAACTATGGCTACACCTTC
CDR3: CASSPVTANYGYTF

V: TRBV21-1
J: TRBJ2-5
size: .
D: .
DNA: TGTGCCAGCAGCGCCCAACTCACAGGGCCGGGACAGGGGTCAGAGACCCAGTACTTC
CDR3: CASSAQLTGPGQGSETQYF

V: TRBV10-3
J: TRBJ2-5
size: .
D: .
DNA: TGTGCCATCGGGGACCAGGGGCAACTTGCCAGTGAAGAGACCCAGTACTTC
CDR3: CAIGDQGQLASEETQYF

V: TRBV6-6
J: TRBJ1-1
size: few
D: TRBD1
DNA: TGTGCCAGCAGTTACCCCGGGACAGGGGCGTCTGAAGCTTTCTTT
CDR3: CASSYPGTGASEAFF

V: TRBV4-1
J: TRBJ2-7
size: .
D: TRBD2
DNA: TGCGCCAGCAGCCAAGCCCTAGCGGCCAGCTACGAGCAGTACTTC
CDR3: CASSQALAASYEQYF

V: TRBV27
J: TRBJ2-1
size: few
D: .
DNA: TGTGCCAGCAGTTCGCTAGCGGAGCAGTTCTTC
CDR3: CASSSLAEQFF

V: TRBV10-1
J: TRBJ2-1
size: .
D: TRBD2
DNA: TGCGCCAGCAGTTATAGCGGGAGTACGGGTGAGCAGTTCTTC
CDR3: CASSYSGSTGEQFF

V: TRBV12-3/TRBV12-4
J: TRBJ2-3
size: .
D: .
DNA: TGTGCCAGCAGTTCCTCCGGGACCGACACCGGGGCGCAGTATTTT
CDR3: CASSSSGTDTGAQYF

V: TRBV4-1
J: TRBJ2-5
size: .
D: TRBD2
DNA: TGCGCCAGCAGCGTAACGGGACTAGAAGAGACCCAGTACTTC
CDR3: CASSVTGLEETQYF

V: TRBV12-3/TRBV12-4
J: TRBJ2-1
size: few
D: .
DNA: TGTGCCAGCAGTTTAGGAGGAAGGACAAGCCAGTTCTTC
CDR3: CASSLGGRTSQFF

V: TRBV6-1
J: TRBJ2-7
size: .
D: TRBD2
DNA: TGTGCCAGCATTTGGTCCTGGACTAGCGGGACCTACGAGCAGTACTTC
CDR3: CASIWSWTSGTYEQYF

V: TRBV14
J: TRBJ2-5
size: .
D: .
DNA: TGTGCCAGCAGCCAAGACAGGGTGGGGGCTGGTGAGCAGTACTTC
CDR3: CASSQDRVGAGEQYF

V: TRBV29-1
J: TRBJ2-7
size: .
D: .
DNA: TGTAGCGTTGGGTCCAGACCGGCAGGGCCCGGGGCCTACGAGCAGTACTTC
CDR3: CSVGSRPAGPGAYEQYF

V: TRBV29-1
J: TRBJ2-3
size: few
D: TRBD1
DNA: TGCAGCGTTTCTACAGGGGGAGTCACCGATACGCAGTATTTT
CDR3: CSVSTGGVTDTQYF

V: TRBV28
J: TRBJ2-5
size: few
D: TRBD2
DNA: TGTGCCAGCATGAATAGCGGGAGTAGAAATGAGCAGTACTTC
CDR3: CASMNSGSRNEQYF